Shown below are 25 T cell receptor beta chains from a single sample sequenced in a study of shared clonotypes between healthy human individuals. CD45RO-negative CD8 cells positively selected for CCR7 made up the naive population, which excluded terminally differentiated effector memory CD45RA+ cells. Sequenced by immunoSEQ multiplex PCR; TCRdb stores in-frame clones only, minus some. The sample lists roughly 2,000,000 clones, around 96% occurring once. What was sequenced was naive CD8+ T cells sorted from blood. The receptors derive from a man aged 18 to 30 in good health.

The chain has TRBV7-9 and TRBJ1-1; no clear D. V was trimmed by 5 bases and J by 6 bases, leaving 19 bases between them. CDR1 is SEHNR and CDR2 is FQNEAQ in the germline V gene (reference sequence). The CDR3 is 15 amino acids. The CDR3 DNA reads TGTGCCAGCAGCCCGAAGCGGTCAGTTACAGCTGAAGCTTTCTTT. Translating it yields CASSPKRSVTAEAFF.

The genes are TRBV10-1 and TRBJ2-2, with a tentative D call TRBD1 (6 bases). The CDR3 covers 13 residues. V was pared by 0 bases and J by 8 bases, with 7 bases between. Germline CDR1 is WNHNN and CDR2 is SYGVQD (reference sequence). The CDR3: CASSESGAGELFF. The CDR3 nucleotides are TGCGCCAGCAGTGAGTCGGGGGCAGGGGAGCTGTTTTTT.

The CDR3 here is CASSFVGGDGEQYF. The CDR3 nucleotides read TGTGCCAGCAGTTTCGTCGGAGGGGACGGCGAGCAGTACTTC. The chain has TRBV27 and TRBJ2-7, with D possibly being TRBD2 (6 bases). The CDR3 sequence is 14 residues long. Germline V lookup: CDR1 MNHEY, CDR2 SMNVEV (reference sequence). Trimming cost V 3 bases and J 6 bases, with 15 bases left between them.

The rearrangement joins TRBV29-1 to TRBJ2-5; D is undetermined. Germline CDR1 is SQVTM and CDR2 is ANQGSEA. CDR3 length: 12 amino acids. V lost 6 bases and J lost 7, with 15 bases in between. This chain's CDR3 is CSVEDGAGTQYF. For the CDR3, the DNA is TGCAGCGTCGAGGACGGAGCCGGGACCCAGTACTTC.

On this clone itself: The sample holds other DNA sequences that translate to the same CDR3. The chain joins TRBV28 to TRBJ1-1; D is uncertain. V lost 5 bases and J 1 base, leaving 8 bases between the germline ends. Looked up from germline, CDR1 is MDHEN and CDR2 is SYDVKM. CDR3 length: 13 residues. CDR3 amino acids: CASSLTRNTEAFF. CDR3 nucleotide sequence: TGTGCCAGCAGTCTAACAAGGAACACTGAAGCTTTCTTT.

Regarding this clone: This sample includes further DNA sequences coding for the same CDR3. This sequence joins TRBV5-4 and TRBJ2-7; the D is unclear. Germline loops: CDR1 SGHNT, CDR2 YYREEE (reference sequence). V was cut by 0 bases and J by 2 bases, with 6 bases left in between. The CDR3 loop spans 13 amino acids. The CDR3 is CASSLGPPYEQYF. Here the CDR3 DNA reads TGTGCCAGCAGCTTGGGGCCGCCCTACGAGCAGTACTTC. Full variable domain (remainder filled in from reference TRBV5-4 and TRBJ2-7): ETGVTQSPTHLIKTRGQQVTLRCSSQSGHNTVSWYQQALGQGPQFIFQYYREEENGRGNFPPRFSGLQFPNYSSELNVNALELDDSALYLCASSLGPPYEQYFGPGTRLTVT.

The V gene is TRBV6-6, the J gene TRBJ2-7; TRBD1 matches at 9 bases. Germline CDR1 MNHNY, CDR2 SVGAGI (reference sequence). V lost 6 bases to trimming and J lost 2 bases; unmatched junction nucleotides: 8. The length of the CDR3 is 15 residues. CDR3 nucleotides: TGTGCCAGCAGACCCCCGGGACAGGGTACCTACGAGCAGTACTTC. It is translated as CASRPPGQGTYEQYF.

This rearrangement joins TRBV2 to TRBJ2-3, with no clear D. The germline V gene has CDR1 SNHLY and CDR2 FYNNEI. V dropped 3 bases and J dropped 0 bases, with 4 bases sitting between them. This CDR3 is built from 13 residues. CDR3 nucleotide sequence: TGTGCCAGCAGTGACCACAGCACAGATACGCAGTATTTT. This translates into CASSDHSTDTQYF.

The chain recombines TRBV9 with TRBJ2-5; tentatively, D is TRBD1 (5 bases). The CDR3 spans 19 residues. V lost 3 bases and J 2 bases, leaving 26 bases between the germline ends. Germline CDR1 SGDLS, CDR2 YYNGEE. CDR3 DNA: TGTGCCAGCAGCGCTCTGGCAGGGAATATGAATTCGTGGCAAGAGACCCAGTACTTC. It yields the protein CASSALAGNMNSWQETQYF.

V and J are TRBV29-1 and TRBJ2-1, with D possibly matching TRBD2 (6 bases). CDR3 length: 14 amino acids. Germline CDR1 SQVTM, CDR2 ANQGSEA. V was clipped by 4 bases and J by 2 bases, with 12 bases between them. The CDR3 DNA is TGCAGCGTTGGGCAGGGAGGCCCCTACAATGAGCAGTTCTTC. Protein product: CSVGQGGPYNEQFF.

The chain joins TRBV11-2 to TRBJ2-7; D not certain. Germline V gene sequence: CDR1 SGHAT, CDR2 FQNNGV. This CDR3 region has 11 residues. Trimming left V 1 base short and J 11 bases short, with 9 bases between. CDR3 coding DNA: TGTGCCAGCAGCTTAGGAGATTCGGAGTACTTC. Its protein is CASSLGDSEYF.

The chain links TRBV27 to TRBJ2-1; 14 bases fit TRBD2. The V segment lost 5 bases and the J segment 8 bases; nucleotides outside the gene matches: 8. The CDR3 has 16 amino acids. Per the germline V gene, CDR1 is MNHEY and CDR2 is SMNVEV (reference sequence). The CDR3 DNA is TGTGCCAGCAGTATAGGACTAGCGGGAGGACTAGATGAGCAGTTCTTC. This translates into CASSIGLAGGLDEQFF.

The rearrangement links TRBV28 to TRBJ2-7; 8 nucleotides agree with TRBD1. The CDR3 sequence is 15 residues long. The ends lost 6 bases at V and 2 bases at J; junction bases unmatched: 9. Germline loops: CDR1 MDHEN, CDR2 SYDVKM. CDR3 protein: CASSPVQGAPYEQYF. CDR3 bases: TGTGCCAGCAGCCCAGTCCAGGGGGCCCCCTACGAGCAGTACTTC.

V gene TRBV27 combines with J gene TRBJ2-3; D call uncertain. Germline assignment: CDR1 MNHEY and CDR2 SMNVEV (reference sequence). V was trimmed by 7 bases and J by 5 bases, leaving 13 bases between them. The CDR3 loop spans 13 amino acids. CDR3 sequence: CASKVMGIDTQYF. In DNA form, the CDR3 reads TGTGCCAGCAAAGTAATGGGGATAGATACGCAGTATTTT.

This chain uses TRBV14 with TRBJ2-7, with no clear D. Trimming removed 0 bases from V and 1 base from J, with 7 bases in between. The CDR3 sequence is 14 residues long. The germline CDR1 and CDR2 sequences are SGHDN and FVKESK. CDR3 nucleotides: TGTGCCAGCAGCCAAGATCTCCTATCCTACGAGCAGTACTTC. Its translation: CASSQDLLSYEQYF.

The DNA of the CDR3 is TGTGCCAGCAGCCAAGACATGGCCTACTGGACTGAAGCTTTCTTT. It codes for CASSQDMAYWTEAFF. The J gene is TRBJ1-1, the V gene TRBV14; D ambiguous. Per the germline V gene, CDR1 is SGHDN and CDR2 is FVKESK. The CDR3 has 15 residues. Trimming cost V 0 bases and J 5 bases, with 13 bases left between them.

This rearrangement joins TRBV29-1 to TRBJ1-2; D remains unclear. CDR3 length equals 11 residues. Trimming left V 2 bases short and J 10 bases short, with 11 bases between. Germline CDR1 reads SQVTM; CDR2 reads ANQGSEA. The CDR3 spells CSVERRFAYTF. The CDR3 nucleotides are TGCAGCGTTGAACGGAGATTTGCCTACACCTTC.

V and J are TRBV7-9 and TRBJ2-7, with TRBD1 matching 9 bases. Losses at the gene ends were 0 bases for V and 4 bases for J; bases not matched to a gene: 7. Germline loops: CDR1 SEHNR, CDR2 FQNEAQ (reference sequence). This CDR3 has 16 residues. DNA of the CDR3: TGTGCCAGCAGCTTAGCGCGGGGGACAGGGTCTTACGAGCAGTACTTC. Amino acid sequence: CASSLARGTGSYEQYF.

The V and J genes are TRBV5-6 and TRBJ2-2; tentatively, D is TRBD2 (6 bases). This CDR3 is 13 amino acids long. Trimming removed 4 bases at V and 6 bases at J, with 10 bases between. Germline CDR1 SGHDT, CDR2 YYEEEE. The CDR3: CASSKGEAGELFF. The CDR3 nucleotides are TGTGCCAGCAGCAAAGGGGAGGCCGGGGAGCTGTTTTTT.

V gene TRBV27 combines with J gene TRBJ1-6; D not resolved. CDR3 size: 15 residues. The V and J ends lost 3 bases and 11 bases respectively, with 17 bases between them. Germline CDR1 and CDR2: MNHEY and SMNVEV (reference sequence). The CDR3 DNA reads TGTGCCAGCAGTTTGGGAGGATCCCAGTTTACACCCCTCCACTTT. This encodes CASSLGGSQFTPLHF.

The CDR3 here is CASSPGDGGLSTEAFF. CDR3 nucleotides: TGCGCCAGCAGCCCAGGGGACGGCGGGTTAAGCACTGAAGCTTTCTTT. The chain couples TRBV5-1 to TRBJ1-1; a weak D match, TRBD1 (6 bases). The CDR3 is made up of 16 amino acids. Germline V gene data show CDR1 as SGHRS and CDR2 as YFSETQ. V was cut by 4 bases and J by 4 bases, with 20 bases left in between.

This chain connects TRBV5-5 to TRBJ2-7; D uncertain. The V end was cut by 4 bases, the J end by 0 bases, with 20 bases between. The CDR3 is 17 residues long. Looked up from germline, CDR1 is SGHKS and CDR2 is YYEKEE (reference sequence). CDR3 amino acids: CASSLRPVAPSSYEQYF. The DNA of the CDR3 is TGTGCCAGCAGCCTAAGACCTGTCGCCCCGAGCTCCTACGAGCAGTACTTC.

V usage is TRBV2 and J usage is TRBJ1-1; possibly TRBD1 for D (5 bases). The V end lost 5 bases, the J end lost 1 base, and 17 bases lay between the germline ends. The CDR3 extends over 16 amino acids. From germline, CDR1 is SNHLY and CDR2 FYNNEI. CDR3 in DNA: TGTGCCAGCAGTTCGGGGCCCGCTTCGGCGAACACTGAAGCTTTCTTT. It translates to CASSSGPASANTEAFF.

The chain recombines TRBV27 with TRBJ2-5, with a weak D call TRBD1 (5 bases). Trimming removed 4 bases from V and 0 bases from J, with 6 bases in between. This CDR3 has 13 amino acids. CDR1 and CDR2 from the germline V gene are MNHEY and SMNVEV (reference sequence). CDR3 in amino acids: CASSSDNQETQYF. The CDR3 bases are TGTGCCAGCAGTTCGGACAACCAAGAGACCCAGTACTTC.

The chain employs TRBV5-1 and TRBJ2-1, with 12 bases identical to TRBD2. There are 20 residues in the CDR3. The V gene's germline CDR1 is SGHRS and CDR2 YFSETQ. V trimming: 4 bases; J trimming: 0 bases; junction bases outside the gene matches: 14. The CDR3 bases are TGCGCCAGCAGCCTTGGGCGGACTAGCGGGGTTGAAAGCTCCTACAATGAGCAGTTCTTC. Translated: CASSLGRTSGVESSYNEQFF.